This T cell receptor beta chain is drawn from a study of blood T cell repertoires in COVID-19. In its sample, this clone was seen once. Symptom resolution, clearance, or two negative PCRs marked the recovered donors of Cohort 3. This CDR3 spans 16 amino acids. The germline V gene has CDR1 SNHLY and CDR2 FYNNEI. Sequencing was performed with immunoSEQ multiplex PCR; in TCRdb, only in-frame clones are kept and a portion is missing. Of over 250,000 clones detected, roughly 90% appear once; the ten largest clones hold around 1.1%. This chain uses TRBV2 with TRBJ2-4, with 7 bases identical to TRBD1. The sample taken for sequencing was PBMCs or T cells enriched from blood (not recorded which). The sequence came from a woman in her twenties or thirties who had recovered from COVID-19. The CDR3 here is CATAGTGELAKNIQYF. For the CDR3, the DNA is TGTGCTACTGCCGGTACAGGGGAACTAGCCAAAAACATTCAGTACTTC.